The T cell receptor beta chain under discussion was sequenced for a study of technical replicates of blood from a handful of donors (dated by TCRdb to the late 2010s). Turning to this clone: Its recognized antigen is unknown. The sample holds no much larger clone one base away, and base qualities are not on file.

The method was the immunoSEQ multiplex PCR assay. Here the immuneACCESS table is served through TCRdb, limited to in-frame sequences with V and J called. Missing clones are a known gap in these copies; in checked studies unresolved V genes cover under half, and the rest lacks a known reason. The sample profile shows almost 65,000 clones; approximately 84% of them were found once. Approximately 5.1% of the sample rests with the top ten. The cysteine opens and the phenylalanine closes a CDR3 of 14 amino acids. Of all the DNA, just the CDR3 is kept, 42 bases in frame from base 1. The germline V gene gives CDR1 as SGHTA and CDR2 as FQGNSA. V is cut by 1 base and J by 10 bases, and the space between the germline ends is 16 bases.

This sequence uses TRBV7-2 and TRBJ1-2; the D gene is possibly TRBD1, with 5 bases matching. The source of this sequence is a human donor in good health. Some clones in this sample may be carry-over from other donors' samples. The sequencing sample was made of PBMCs. The nucleotides are TGTGCCAGCAGCTTAGGGCTAGGACAAACTGACTACACCTTC. Translated, this gives CASSLGLGQTDYTF.